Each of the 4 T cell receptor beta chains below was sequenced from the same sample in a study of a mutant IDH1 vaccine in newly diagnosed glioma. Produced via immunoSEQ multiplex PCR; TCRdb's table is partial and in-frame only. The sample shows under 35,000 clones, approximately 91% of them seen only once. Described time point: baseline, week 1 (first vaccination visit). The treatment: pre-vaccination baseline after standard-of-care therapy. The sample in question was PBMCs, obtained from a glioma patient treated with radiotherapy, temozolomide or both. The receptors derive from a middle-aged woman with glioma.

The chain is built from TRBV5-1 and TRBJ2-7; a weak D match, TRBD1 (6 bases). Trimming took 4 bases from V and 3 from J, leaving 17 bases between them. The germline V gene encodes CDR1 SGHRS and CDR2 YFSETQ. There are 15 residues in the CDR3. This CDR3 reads CASSVSPGQLYEQYF. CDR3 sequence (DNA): TGCGCCAGCAGCGTTAGCCCGGGACAACTCTACGAGCAGTACTTC.

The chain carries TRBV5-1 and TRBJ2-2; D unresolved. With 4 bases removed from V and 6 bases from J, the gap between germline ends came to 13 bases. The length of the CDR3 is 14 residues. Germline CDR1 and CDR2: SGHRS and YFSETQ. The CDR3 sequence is CASSLRETAGELFF. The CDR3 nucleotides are TGCGCCAGCAGCCTAAGGGAAACGGCCGGGGAGCTGTTTTTT.

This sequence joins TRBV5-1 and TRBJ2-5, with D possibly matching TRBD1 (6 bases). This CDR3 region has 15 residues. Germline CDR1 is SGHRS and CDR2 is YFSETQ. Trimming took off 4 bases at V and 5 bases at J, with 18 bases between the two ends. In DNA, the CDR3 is TGCGCCAGCAGCCCCTCCCTCCAGGGGCCTGAGACCCAGTACTTC. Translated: CASSPSLQGPETQYF.

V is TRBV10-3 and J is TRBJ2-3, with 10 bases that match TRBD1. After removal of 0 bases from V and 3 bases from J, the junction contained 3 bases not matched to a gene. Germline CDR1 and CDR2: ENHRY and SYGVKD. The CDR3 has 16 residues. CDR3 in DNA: TGTGCCATCAGTGAGTCCGGACAGGGGGTTACAGATACGCAGTATTTT. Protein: CAISESGQGVTDTQYF.